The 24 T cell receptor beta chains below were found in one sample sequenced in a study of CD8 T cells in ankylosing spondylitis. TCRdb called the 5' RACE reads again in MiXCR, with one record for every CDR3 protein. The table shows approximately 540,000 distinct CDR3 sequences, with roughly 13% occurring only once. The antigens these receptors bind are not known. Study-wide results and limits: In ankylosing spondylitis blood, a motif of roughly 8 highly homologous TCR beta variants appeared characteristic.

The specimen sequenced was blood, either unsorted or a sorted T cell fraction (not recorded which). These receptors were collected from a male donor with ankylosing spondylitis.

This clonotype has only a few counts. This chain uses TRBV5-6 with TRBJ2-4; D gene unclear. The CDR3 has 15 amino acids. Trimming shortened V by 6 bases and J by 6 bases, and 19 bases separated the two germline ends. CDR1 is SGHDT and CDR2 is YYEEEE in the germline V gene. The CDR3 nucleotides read TGTGCCAGCACCTACCGGATGGTAACGAGAAACATTCAGTACTTC. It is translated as CASTYRMVTRNIQYF.

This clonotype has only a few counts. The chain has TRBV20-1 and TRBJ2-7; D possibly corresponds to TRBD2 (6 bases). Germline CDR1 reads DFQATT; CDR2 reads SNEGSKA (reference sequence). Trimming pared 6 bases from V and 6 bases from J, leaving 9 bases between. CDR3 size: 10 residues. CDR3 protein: CSAWDSEQYF. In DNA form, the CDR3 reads TGCAGTGCGTGGGACTCCGAGCAGTACTTC.

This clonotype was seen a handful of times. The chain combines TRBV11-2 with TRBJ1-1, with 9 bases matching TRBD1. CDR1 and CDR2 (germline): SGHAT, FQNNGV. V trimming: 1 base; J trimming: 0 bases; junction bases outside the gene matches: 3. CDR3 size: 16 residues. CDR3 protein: CASSLGTGAVNTEAFF. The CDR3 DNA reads TGTGCCAGCAGCTTAGGGACAGGGGCCGTGAACACTGAAGCTTTCTTT.

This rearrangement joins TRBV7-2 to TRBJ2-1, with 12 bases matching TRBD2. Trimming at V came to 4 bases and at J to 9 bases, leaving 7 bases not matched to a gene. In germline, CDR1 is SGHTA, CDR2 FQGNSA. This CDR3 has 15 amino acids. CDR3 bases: TGTGCCAGCAGCTCCAGACTAGCGGGAGACCCTGAGCAGTTCTTC. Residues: CASSSRLAGDPEQFF.

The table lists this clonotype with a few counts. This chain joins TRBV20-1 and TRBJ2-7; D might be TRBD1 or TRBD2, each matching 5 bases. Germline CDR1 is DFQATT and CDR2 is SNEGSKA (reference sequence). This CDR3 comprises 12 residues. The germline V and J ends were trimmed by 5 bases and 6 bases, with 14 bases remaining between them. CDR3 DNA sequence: TGCAGTGCTTATCAGGGAGCCGGCGAGCAGTACTTC. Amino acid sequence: CSAYQGAGEQYF.

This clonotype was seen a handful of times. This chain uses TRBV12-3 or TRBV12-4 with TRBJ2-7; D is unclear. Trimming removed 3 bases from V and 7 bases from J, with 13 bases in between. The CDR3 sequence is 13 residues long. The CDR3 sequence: CASSFAHAGEQYF. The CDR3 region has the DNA TGTGCCAGCAGTTTTGCCCACGCAGGAGAGCAGTACTTC.

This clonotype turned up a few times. CDR3 DNA: TGTGCCAGCAGTTTTTTAGGGGGTCTGGGCGGCAAAAACATTCAGTACTTC. Translated, it gives CASSFLGGLGGKNIQYF. The chain is built from TRBV12-3 or TRBV12-4 and TRBJ2-4; D is perhaps TRBD1 (6 bases). The CDR3 is made up of 17 amino acids. V was trimmed by 3 bases and J by 3 bases, leaving 18 bases between them.

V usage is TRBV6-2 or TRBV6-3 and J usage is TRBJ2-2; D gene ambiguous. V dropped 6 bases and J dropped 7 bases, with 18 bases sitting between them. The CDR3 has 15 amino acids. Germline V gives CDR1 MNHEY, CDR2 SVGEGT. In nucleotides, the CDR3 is TGTGCCAGCAGCGAGAACGGGCCCCTGTACGGGGAGCTGTTTTTT. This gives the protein CASSENGPLYGELFF.

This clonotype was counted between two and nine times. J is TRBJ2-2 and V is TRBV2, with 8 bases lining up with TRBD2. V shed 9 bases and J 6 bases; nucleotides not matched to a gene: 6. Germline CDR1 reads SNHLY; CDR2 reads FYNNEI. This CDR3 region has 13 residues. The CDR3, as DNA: TGTGCCAGTCGGGAGGGGGGTCCCGGGGAGCTGTTTTTT. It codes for CASREGGPGELFF.

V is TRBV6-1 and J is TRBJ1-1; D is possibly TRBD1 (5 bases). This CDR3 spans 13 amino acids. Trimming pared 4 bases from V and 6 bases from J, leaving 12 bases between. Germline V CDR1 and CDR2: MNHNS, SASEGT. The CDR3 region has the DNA TGTGCCAGCAGTGCACAGGATAGCGCTGAAGCTTTCTTT. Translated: CASSAQDSAEAFF.

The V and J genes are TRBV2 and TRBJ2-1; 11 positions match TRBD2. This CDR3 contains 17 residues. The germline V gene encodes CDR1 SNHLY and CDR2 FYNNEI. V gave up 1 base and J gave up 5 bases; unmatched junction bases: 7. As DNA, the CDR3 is TGTGCCAGCAGTGAAGGTTGGACTAGCGGGCAAAACAATGAGCAGTTCTTC. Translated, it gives CASSEGWTSGQNNEQFF.

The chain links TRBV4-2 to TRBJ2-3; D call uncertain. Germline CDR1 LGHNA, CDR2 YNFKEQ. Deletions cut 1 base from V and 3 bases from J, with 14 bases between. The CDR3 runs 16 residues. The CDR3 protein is CASSQAFSSRTDTQYF. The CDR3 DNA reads TGTGCCAGCAGCCAAGCGTTTTCTAGTAGGACAGATACGCAGTATTTT.

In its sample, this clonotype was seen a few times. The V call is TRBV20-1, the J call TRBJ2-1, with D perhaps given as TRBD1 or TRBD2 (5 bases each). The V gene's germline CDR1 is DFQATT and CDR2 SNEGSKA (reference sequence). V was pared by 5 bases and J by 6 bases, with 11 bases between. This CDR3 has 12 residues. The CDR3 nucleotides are TGCAGTGCTTGGGGTGGGGGCAATGAGCAGTTCTTC. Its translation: CSAWGGGNEQFF.

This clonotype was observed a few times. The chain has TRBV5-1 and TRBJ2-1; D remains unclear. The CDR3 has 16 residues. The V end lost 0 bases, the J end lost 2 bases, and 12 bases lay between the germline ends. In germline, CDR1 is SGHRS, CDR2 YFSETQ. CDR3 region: CASSLDRLSPYNEQFF. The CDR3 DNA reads TGCGCCAGCAGCTTGGATAGGCTTAGCCCCTACAATGAGCAGTTCTTC.

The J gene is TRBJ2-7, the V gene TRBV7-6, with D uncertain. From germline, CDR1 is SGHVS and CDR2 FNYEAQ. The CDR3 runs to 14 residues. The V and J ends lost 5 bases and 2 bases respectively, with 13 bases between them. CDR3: CASSLGSGAYEQYF. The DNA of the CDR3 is TGTGCCAGCAGCCTAGGGTCCGGAGCCTACGAGCAGTACTTC.

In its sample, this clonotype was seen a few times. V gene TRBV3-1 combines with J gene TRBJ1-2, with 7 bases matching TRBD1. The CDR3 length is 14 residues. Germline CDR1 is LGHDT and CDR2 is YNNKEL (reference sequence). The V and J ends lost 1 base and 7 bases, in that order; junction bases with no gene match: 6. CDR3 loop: CASSQVGGGGGYTF. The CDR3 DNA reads TGTGCCAGCAGCCAAGTTGGAGGGGGCGGTGGCTACACCTTC.

The CDR3 sequence is CASSLSQGLTDTQYF. In nucleotides, the CDR3 is TGTGCCAGCAGTTTGTCCCAGGGACTCACAGATACGCAGTATTTT. The chain is built from TRBV27 and TRBJ2-3; D possibly corresponds to TRBD2 (6 bases). Germline V gene data show CDR1 as MNHEY and CDR2 as SMNVEV (reference sequence). The CDR3 covers 15 residues. V was shortened by 3 bases and J by 2 bases, with 12 bases between the two germline ends.

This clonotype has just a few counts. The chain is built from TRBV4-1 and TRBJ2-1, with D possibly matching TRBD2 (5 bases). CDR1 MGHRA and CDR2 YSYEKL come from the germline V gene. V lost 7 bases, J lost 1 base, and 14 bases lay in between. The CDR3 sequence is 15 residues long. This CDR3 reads CASKLSGNSYNEQFF. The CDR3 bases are TGCGCCAGCAAACTCTCGGGGAATTCCTACAATGAGCAGTTCTTC.

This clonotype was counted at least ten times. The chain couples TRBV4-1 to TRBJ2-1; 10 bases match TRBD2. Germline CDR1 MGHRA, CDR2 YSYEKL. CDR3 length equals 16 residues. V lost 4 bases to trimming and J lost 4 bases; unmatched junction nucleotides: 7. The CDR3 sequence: CASSPSGRNPYNEQFF. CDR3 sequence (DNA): TGCGCCAGCAGCCCTAGCGGGAGAAACCCATACAATGAGCAGTTCTTC.

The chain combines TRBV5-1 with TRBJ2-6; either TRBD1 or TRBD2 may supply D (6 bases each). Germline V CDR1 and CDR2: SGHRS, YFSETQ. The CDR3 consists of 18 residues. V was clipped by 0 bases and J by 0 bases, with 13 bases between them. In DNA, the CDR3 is TGCGCCAGCAGCTTGGCACAGGGAGGATACTCTGGGGCCAACGTCCTGACTTTC. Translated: CASSLAQGGYSGANVLTF. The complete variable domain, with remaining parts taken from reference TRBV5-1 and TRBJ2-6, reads KAGVTQTPRYLIKTRGQQVTLSCSPISGHRSVSWYQQTPGQGLQFLFEYFSETQRNKGNFPGRFSGRQFSNSRSEMNVSTLELGDSALYLCASSLAQGGYSGANVLTFGAGSRLTVL.

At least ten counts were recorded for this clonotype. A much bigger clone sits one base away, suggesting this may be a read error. The CDR3 protein is CASSFDTEAFF. The CDR3 DNA sequence: TGTGCCAGCAGCTTCGACACTGAAGCTTTCTTT. The chain couples TRBV12-3 or TRBV12-4 to TRBJ1-1; D not certain. Trimming took off 6 bases at V and 3 bases at J, with 5 bases between the two ends. The CDR3 has 11 residues.

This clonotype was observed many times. The CDR3 sequence: CSARGTDNEKLFF. The CDR3 DNA sequence: TGCAGTGCTAGGGGGACAGATAATGAAAAACTGTTTTTT. The chain recombines TRBV20-1 with TRBJ1-4; TRBD1 matches 7 bases. Per the germline V gene, CDR1 is DFQATT and CDR2 is SNEGSKA (reference sequence). This CDR3 is 13 amino acids long. Trimming cost V 3 bases and J 4 bases; bases outside gene matches: 2.

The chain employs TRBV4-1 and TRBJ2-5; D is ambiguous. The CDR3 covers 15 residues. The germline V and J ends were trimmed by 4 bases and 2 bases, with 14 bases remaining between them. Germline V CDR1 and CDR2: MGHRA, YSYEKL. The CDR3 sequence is CASSPNTQVQETQYF. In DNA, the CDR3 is TGCGCCAGCAGCCCCAACACTCAGGTGCAAGAGACCCAGTACTTC.

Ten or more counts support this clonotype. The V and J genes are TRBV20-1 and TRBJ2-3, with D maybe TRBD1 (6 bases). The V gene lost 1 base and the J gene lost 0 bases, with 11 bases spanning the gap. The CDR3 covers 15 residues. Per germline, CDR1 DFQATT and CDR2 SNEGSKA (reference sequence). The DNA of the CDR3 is TGCAGTGCTAGAGGGACAGCCGGTAGCACAGATACGCAGTATTTT. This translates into CSARGTAGSTDTQYF.